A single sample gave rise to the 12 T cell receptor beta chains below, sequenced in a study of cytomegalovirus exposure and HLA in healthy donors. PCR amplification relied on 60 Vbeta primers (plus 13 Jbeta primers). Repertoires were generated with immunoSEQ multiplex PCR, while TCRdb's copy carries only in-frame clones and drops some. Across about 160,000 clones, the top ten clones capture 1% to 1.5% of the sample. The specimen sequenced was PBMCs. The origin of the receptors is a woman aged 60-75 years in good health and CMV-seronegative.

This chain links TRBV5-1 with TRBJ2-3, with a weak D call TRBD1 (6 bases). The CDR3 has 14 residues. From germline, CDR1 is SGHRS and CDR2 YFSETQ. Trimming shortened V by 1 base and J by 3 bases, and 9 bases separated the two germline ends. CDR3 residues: CASSLSRGTDTQYF. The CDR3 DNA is TGCGCCAGCAGCTTGTCTAGGGGGACAGATACGCAGTATTTT.

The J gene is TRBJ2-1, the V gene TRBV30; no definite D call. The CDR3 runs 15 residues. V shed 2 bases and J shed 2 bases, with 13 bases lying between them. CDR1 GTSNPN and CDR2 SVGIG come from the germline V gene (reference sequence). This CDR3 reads CAWSSISAPYNEQFF. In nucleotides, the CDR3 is TGTGCCTGGAGTTCGATAAGCGCCCCCTACAATGAGCAGTTCTTC. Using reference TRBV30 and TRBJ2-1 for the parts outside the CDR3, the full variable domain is SQTIHQWPATLVQPVGSPLSLECTVEGTSNPNLYWYRQAAGRGLQLLFYSVGIGQISSEVPQNLSASRPQDRQFILSSKKLLLSDSGFYLCAWSSISAPYNEQFFGPGTRLTVL.

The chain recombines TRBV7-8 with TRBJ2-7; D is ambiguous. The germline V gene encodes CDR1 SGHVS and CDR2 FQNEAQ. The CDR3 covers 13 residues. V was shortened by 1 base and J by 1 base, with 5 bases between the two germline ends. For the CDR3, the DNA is TGTGCCAGCAGCTTAGTACAGTCCTACGAGCAGTACTTC. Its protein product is CASSLVQSYEQYF.

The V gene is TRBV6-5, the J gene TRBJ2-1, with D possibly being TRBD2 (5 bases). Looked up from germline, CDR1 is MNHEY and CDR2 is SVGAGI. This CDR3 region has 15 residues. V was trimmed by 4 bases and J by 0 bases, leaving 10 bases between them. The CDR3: CASSLSGSSYNEQFF. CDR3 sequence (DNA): TGTGCCAGCAGTTTGTCGGGGAGCTCCTACAATGAGCAGTTCTTC.

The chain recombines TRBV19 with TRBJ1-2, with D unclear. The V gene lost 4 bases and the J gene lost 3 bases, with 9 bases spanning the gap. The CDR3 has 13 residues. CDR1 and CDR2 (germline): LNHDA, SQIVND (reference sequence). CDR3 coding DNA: TGTGCCAGTAGTAACGACGGGGACTATGGCTACACCTTC. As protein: CASSNDGDYGYTF.

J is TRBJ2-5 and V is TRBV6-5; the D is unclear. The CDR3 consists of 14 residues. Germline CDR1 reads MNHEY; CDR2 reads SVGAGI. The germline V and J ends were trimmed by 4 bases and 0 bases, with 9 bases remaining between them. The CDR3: CASSSNRYQETQYF. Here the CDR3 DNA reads TGTGCCAGCAGTTCTAACAGATACCAAGAGACCCAGTACTTC.

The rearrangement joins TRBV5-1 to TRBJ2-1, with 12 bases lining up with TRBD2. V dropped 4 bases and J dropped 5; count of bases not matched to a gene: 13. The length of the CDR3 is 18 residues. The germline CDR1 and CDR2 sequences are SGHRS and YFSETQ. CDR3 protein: CASSVGTSGGRRDNEQFF. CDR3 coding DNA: TGCGCCAGCAGCGTGGGTACTAGCGGGGGGAGAAGGGACAATGAGCAGTTCTTC.

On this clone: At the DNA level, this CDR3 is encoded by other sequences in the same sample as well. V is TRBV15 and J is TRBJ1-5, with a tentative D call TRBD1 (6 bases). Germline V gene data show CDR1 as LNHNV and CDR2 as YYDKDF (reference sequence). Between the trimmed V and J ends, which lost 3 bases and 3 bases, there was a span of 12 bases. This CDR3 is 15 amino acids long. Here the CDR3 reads CATSSPQGFNQPQHF. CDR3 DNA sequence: TGTGCCACCAGCAGTCCACAGGGTTTCAATCAGCCCCAGCATTTT.

Here the CDR3 reads CASSNLGTGPNEKLFF. CDR3 sequence (DNA): TGTGCCAGCAGCAACCTTGGGACAGGGCCTAATGAAAAACTGTTTTTT. The gene calls are TRBV5-6 and TRBJ1-4, with 9 bases that match TRBD1. From germline, CDR1 is SGHDT and CDR2 YYEEEE. The CDR3 consists of 16 residues. V was clipped by 4 bases and J by 3 bases; unmatched bases: 7.

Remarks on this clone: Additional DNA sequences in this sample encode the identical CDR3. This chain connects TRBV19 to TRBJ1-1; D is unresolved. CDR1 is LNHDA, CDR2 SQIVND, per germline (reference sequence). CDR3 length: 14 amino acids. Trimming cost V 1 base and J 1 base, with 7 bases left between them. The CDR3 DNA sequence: TGTGCCAGTAGTATAGGGGCAGGGAACACTGAAGCTTTCTTT. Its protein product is CASSIGAGNTEAFF. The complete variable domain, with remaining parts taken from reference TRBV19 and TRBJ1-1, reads DGGITQSPKYLFRKEGQNVTLSCEQNLNHDAMYWYRQDPGQGLRLIYYSQIVNDFQKGDIAEGYSVSREKKESFPLTVTSAQKNPTAFYLCASSIGAGNTEAFFGQGTRLTVV.

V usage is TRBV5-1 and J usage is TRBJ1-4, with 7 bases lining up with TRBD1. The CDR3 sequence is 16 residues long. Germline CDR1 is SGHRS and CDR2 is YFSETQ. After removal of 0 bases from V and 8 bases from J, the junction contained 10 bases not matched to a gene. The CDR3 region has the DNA TGCGCCAGCAGCTTGGTTACTACCGGGACAGTCGAAAAACTGTTTTTT. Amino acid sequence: CASSLVTTGTVEKLFF.

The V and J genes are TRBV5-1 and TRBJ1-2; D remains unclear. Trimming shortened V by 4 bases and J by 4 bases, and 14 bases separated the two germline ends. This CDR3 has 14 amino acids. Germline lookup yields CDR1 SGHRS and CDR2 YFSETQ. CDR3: CASSPRGSPYGYTF. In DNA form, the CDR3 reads TGCGCCAGCAGCCCGCGAGGCAGTCCCTATGGCTACACCTTC.